This T cell receptor (beta chain) emerged from a study of cytomegalovirus exposure and HLA in healthy donors (dated by TCRdb to the late 2010s). Some background on the complete study: A later analysis indicated that the roughly 130 validation repertoires were generated on the platform also employed for the 666 repertoires of the first cohort. The aim of the study was to test whether cataloging public T cell receptors could identify signatures of past pathogen exposure. To predict cytomegalovirus infection status, the study combined high-throughput TCR immunosequencing, statistical association of individual TCRs with disease status, and machine learning. Along with the approximately 670-subject first cohort, a separate validation cohort of some 130 different subjects was used.

The donors were included in the validation cohort of some 120 subjects, a group kept apart from the roughly 730-subject first cohort. Notes on this clone: Its antigen is unknown. Per-nucleotide qualities are absent, and no much larger clonotype sits a single base away.

The library was obtained by the immunoSEQ multiplex PCR assay. For the original study's pipeline: To diagnose cytomegalovirus status from the catalog of TCR beta chain sequences, a statistical classification framework was built. The table comes from immuneACCESS by way of TCRdb, which keeps in-frame sequences with V and J called. Part of the clones is missing from these tables; in studies checked, under half for an unresolved V gene and the rest for unknown reasons. V and J calls and clone size come straight from that table; D and trimming were deduced from the DNA. In this sample the table shows tens of thousands of clones, 94% of which occur a single time. Under 2% of the sample comes from the top ten. Beyond this particular receptor, the publication reports: In the study, approximately 160 TCR beta chains were listed as associated with cytomegalovirus. A later analysis lacked HLA typing for the validation cohort, so it scored co-occurrence in that cohort across all 110 or so repertoires. A few of the identified cytomegalovirus-associated TCR beta chains were confirmed in vitro to be specific for cytomegalovirus antigens. The classifier was reported to diagnose cytomegalovirus status with high specificity and sensitivity in both the original and validation cohorts. Subsequent analysis determined that TCRs grouped into clusters in the first cohort also showed a tendency toward co-occurrence across the 120 validation repertoires, and approximately 94% of cluster scores exceeded 0. The authors suggested that the approach could potentially be extended to other disease states and immunological phenotypes. Most TCR sequences were seen in very few donors, while some public TCRs were found in many individuals.

The CDR3 runs 21 amino acids, cysteine and phenylalanine included. Only the CDR3 portion is preserved as DNA: 63 bases, with reading frame beginning at the first base. The sequencing input was PBMCs. The clonotype originates from a man aged 18 to 35 in good health and CMV-seropositive. The chain is made from TRBV21-1 and TRBJ2-7; whether TRBD2, the table's D call, matches the DNA was not checked. TRBV21-1 is designated a pseudogene. The DNA sequence is TGTGCCAGCAGCAACGATCCGGGCAGCGGAGGGCCCAGGACTAGCATCCACGAGCAGTACTTC. This encodes CASSNDPGSGGPRTSIHEQYF.